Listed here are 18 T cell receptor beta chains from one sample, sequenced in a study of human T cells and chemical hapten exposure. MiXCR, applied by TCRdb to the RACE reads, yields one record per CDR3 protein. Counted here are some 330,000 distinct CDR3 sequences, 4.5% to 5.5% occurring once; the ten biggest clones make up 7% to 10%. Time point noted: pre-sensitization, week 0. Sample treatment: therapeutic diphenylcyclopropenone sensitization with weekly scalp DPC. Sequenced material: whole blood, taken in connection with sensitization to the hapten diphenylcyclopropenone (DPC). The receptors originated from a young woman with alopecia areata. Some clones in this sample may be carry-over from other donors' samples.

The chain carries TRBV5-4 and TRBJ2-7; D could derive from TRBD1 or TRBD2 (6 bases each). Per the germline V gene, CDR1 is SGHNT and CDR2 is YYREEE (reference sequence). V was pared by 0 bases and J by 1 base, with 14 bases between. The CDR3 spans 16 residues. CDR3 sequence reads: CASSLVAGTFSYEQYF. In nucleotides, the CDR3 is TGTGCCAGCAGCTTGGTGGCGGGGACATTTTCCTACGAGCAGTACTTC.

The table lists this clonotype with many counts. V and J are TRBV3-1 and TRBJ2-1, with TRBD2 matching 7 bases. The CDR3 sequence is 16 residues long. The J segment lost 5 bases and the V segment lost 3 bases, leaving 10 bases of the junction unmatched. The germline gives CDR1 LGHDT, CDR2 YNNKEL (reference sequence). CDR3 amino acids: CASSHPPRAGDNEQFF. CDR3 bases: TGTGCCAGCAGCCACCCTCCCCGGGCGGGGGACAATGAGCAGTTCTTC.

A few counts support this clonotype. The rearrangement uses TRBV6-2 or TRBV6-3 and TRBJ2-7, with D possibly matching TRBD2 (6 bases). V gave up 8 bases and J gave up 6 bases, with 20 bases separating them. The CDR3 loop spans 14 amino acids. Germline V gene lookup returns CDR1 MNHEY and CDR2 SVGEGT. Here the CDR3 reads CASAQRGGFSEQYF. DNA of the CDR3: TGTGCCAGCGCCCAACGGGGAGGATTCAGCGAGCAGTACTTC.

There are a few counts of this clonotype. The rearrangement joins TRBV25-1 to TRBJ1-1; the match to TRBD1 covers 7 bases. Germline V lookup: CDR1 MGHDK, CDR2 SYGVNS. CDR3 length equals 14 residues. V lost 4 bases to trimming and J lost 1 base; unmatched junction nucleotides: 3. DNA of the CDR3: TGTGCCAGCAGTGCGGGACAGACGAACACTGAAGCTTTCTTT. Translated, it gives CASSAGQTNTEAFF.

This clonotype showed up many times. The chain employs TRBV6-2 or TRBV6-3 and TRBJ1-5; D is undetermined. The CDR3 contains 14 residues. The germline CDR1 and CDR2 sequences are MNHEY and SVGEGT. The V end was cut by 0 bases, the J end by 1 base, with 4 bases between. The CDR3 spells CASSYSGSNQPQHF. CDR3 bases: TGTGCCAGCAGTTACTCAGGGAGCAATCAGCCCCAGCATTTT.

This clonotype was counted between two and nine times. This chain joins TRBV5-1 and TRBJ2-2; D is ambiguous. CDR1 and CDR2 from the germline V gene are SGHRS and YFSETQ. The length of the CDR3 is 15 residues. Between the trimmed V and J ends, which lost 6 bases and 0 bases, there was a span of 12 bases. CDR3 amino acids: CASKISDANTGELFF. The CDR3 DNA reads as TGCGCCAGCAAAATTTCGGATGCGAACACCGGGGAGCTGTTTTTT. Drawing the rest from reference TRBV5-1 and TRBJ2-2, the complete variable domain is KAGVTQTPRYLIKTRGQQVTLSCSPISGHRSVSWYQQTPGQGLQFLFEYFSETQRNKGNFPGRFSGRQFSNSRSEMNVSTLELGDSALYLCASKISDANTGELFFGEGSRLTVL.

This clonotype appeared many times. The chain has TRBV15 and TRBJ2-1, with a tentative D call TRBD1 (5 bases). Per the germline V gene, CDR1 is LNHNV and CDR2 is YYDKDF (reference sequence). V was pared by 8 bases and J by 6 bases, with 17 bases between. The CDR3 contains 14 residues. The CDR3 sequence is CATRTGQPLNEQFF. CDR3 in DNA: TGTGCCACCCGTACAGGACAACCTCTCAATGAGCAGTTCTTC.

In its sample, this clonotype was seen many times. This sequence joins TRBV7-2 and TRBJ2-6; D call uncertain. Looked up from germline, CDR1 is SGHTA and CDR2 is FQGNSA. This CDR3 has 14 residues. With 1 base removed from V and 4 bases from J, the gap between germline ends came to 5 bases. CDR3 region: CASSLVTGANVLTF. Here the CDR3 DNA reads TGTGCCAGCAGCTTAGTTACCGGGGCCAACGTCCTGACTTTC.

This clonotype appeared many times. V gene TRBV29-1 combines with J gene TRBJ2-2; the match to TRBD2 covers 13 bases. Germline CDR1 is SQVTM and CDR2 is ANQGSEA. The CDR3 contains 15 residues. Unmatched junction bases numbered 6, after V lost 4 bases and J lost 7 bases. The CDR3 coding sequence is TGCAGCGTTGCTGGACTAGCGGGGGCAGGCGGGGAGCTGTTTTTT. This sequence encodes CSVAGLAGAGGELFF.

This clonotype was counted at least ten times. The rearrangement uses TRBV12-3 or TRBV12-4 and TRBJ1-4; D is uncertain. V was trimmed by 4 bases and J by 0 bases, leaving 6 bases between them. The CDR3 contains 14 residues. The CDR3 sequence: CASSSSPTNEKLFF. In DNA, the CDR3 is TGTGCCAGCAGTTCAAGTCCAACTAATGAAAAACTGTTTTTT.

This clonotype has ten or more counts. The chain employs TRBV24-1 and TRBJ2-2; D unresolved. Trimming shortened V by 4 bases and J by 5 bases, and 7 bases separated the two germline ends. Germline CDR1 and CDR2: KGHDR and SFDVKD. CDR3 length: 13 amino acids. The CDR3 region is CATSEDETGELFF. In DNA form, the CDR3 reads TGTGCCACCAGTGAAGATGAAACCGGGGAGCTGTTTTTT.

The CDR3 bases are TGTGCCAGCAGCCATCGCCGGGAGCGCGTATCCACAGATACGCAGTATTTT. Translating it yields CASSHRRERVSTDTQYF. The chain has TRBV4-2 and TRBJ2-3, with D perhaps TRBD2 (6 bases). Germline loops: CDR1 LGHNA, CDR2 YNFKEQ. With 3 bases removed from V and 2 bases from J, the gap between germline ends came to 18 bases. The CDR3 is 17 residues long.

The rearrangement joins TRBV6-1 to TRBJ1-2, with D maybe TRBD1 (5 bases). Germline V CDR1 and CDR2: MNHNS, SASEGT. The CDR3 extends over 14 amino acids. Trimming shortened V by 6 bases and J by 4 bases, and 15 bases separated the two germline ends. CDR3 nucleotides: TGTGCCAGCAGGCCAACCGGGACGGCCTATGGCTACACCTTC. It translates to CASRPTGTAYGYTF.

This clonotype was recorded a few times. For the CDR3, the DNA is TGTGCCAGCAGCCCACGACAGGGGAGCGAGCAGTACTTC. Its translation: CASSPRQGSEQYF. The V call is TRBV7-8, the J call TRBJ2-7, with TRBD1 matching over 8 bases. Germline V gene data show CDR1 as SGHVS and CDR2 as FQNEAQ. J gave up 6 bases and V 5 bases, and 6 bases lay outside the gene matches. The CDR3 is 13 amino acids.

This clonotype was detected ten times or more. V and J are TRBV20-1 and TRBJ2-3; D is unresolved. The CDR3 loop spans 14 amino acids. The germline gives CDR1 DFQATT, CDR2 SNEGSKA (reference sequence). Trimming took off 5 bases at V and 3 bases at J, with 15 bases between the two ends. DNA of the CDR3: TGCAGTGCTCCCCGCCCTGGCGGAACAGATACGCAGTATTTT. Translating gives CSAPRPGGTDTQYF.

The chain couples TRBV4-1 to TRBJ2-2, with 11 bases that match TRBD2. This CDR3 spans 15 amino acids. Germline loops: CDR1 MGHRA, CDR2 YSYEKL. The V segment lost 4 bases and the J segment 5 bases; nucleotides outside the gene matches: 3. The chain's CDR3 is CASSLSGGETGELFF. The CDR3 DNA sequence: TGCGCCAGCAGCCTTAGCGGGGGGGAGACCGGGGAGCTGTTTTTT.

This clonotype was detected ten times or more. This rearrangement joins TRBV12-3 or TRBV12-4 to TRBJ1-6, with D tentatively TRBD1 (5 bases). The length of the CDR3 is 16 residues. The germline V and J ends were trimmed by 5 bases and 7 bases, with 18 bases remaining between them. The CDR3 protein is CASSPDGGGRNSPLHF. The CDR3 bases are TGTGCCAGCAGTCCCGACGGGGGGGGAAGGAATTCACCCCTCCACTTT.

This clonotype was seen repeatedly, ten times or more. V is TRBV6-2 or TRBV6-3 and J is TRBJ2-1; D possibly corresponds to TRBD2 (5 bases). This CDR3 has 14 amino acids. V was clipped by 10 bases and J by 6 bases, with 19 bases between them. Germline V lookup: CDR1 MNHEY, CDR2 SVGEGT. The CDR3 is CATRSPGVSNEQFF. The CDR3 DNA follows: TGTGCCACCCGGTCTCCCGGGGTTTCCAATGAGCAGTTCTTC.